Reported below is one TCR beta chain. Its cognate antigen has yet to be identified. Spanning cysteine to phenylalanine, the CDR3 consists of 14 amino acids. The nucleotide record is missing. The germline V gene gives CDR1 as MNHEY and CDR2 as SVGEGT. From each donor, an approximately 2.3 ml peripheral blood sample was collected into PAXgene tubes and kept at -80 degrees C. Total RNA was isolated from whole blood with the PAXgene blood miRNA kit on an automated QIAcube, without T cell sorting. Deep TCRalpha and TCRbeta repertoire profiling with unique molecular barcoding was performed on peripheral blood of monozygotic twin pairs concordant or discordant for inflammatory bowel disease. Smoking habits were recorded for all twin pairs, and individuals were classified as current, former or never smokers. This sample is drawn from a study of monozygotic twins with inflammatory bowel disease (dated 2019 in TCRdb). In the study overall: The complete study included some 28 monozygotic twin pairs: 19 IBD-discordant Danish pairs and nine German pairs, of which four were IBD-concordant and five were IBD-discordant. Disease-associated traits were sought mainly through comparisons between IBD patients and their genetically identical healthy co-twins within discordant pairs. Each individual had, on average, about 151 000 unique TCRalpha sequences and 181 000 unique TCRbeta sequences available for analysis. General conclusions and limits of the study: Repertoire similarity did not differ between concordant and discordant twins, which could be due to limited statistical power. Compared with healthy twins, IBD patients had fewer clonotypes in common with other individuals, a difference most pronounced in patients showing signs of disease activity. Because patients received different immunosuppressive treatments, the repertoires may have picked up extra background noise and variability between individuals. The analysis was unable to tell apart different T cell subtypes. IBD patients had lower TCRbeta repertoire diversity, measured by the inverse Simpson index, than their healthy co-twins. The results gave no support for a single strong signal or clonotype linked to IBD.

Library creation used 5' RACE. The input for every TCR library was around 3,800 ng of total RNA. For each sample, cDNA synthesis was carried out in eight separate reactions using SMARTScribe reverse transcriptase. During cDNA synthesis, template switching introduced unique molecular identifiers that contained a 6-nucleotide sample barcode. TCRalpha and TCRbeta cDNA was amplified in two nested PCRs of 16 and 9 cycles, and bead purification was carried out after each PCR. Before amplification, the cDNA was treated with uracil DNA-glycosylase and purified using the QIAquick PCR purification kit. The second PCR added Illumina TruSeq-compatible adapters along with sample-specific barcodes. Library quality and concentration were checked on TapeStation and Qubit, and libraries were pooled at approximately 5 ng each. The pooled libraries were sequenced with 2 x 100 bp reads and custom sequencing primers on an Illumina HiSeq2500 single-index Rapid Run. In the source study's methods: MiGEC version 1.2.6 was used for UMI-based consensus assembly to correct PCR and sequencing errors. MiXCR version 2.1.1 was used for V(D)J alignment, clonotype assembly and CDR3 extraction. To normalise gene usage, clonotype sharing and MAIT/NKT TCR abundance, the top 1000, 10 000 and 20 000 clonotypes in each sample were analysed. After downsampling to 27 000 UMIs, diversity was calculated as the inverse Simpson index using the vegan R package. Paired Mann-Whitney U tests on discordant twin pairs were used, with Benjamini-Hochberg multiple-testing correction. Through TCRdb reprocessing, the reads give one entry per CDR3 protein sequence; DNA is omitted. The V and J calls here are based on TCRdb, not the publication. The sample's own table lists around 370,000 distinct CDR3 sequences. The ten top clones hold 2% to 3% of the sample.

This receptor chain uses TRBV6-2 or TRBV6-3 and TRBJ2-1; absent DNA, TCRdb's TRBD1 call cannot be checked. The sequence was collected from a human donor with ulcerative colitis or Crohn's disease, or a healthy co-twin of an affected twin (not recorded which). Sequenced sample: blood. The CDR3 amino acid sequence is: CASSDPGQGNEQFF.